This TCR beta chain was recorded in a study of T cells in Graves' hyperthyroidism and ophthalmopathy (dated by TCRdb to about 2019). Study-wide context: Peripheral blood was sampled at the time of initial diagnosis, prior to any treatment. TCR V-J signatures able to tell the groups apart were searched for in a discovery cohort of 90 to 100 patients, of whom 43 had Graves' ophthalmopathy and about 55 had stable Graves' hyperthyroidism. An independent validation cohort of fewer than 20 hyperthyroidism patients and roughly 16 patients who later progressed to ophthalmopathy tested prospective prediction of ophthalmopathy. The 100 discovery patients were randomly split 7:3 into training and test sets. Thyroid tissue and blood T-cell repertoires from more than five Graves' hyperthyroidism patients were also compared in the study. Following sampling, methimazole starting at 30 mg daily was given to hyperthyroidism patients, and high-dose intravenous methylprednisolone was given to ophthalmopathy patients. The paper reports TCR Vbeta CDR3 sequencing of approximately 140 peripheral blood samples: approximately 41 ophthalmopathy, roughly 80 hyperthyroidism and roughly 17 progressor patients. General findings and caveats noted by the study authors: Blood samples also contained most of the expanded thyroid clonotypes (frequency above 0.001), which suggests that blood repertoires may reflect thyroid immune responses. Ophthalmopathy was separated from stable hyperthyroidism by a 13 V-J signature model, with 85% to 90% sensitivity and approximately 84% specificity obtained in cross-validation and 80%/75% obtained in testing. In validation, the model predicted progression to ophthalmopathy with around 71% sensitivity and roughly 75% specificity, a median of 6.5 months before onset. No statistical method was used to fix the sample size in advance, and group allocation was not hidden from the investigators.

Ophthalmopathy patients had moderately to severely active disease, Clinical Activity Score of at least 3, NOSPECS grade of at least 4, and duration under 3 months. Any patient with an uncontrolled infection, another autoimmune disease, pregnancy or lactation was excluded. Diagnoses relied on clinical symptoms, serum thyroxine and TRAb, thyroid ultrasound and orbital computed tomography. PBMCs were isolated from 10 ml of fresh peripheral blood by Ficoll-Paque density gradient centrifugation. Total RNA was extracted using Trizol reagent, and RNA quality was assessed on an Agilent 2100 Bioanalyzer. At least ten counts were recorded for this clonotype. Its antigen is currently not known. Base qualities are not provided; no much larger clone lies one nucleotide away. Spanning cysteine to phenylalanine, the CDR3 consists of 13 amino acids. Of all the DNA, just the CDR3 is kept, 39 bases in frame from base 1. Relative to germline, V is 6 bases shorter and J is 2 bases shorter, with 10 bases between their ends. The germline V gene encodes CDR1 KGHSH and CDR2 LQKENI.

The TCR beta CDR3 regions were amplified from the RNA transcripts. For the first round of RT-PCR on the TCR CDR3, the HTBI primer set was used together with the Qiagen OneStep RT-PCR kit. Libraries were constructed in a second round of multiplex PCR, after which size selection and purification were carried out. The libraries were sequenced on an Illumina HiSeq2000 using paired-end 100 bp reads. The paper's processing steps were these. Raw data were processed with SOAPnuke, discarding reads with adapters, uncalled bases, mean Phred below 15, or no exact constant-primer or identifier match. High-quality paired reads were merged using COPE v1.2.5, and each unique nucleotide sequence was defined as a clonotype. Clonotypes were aligned to IMGT TRBV, TRBD and TRBJ reference segments using MiTCR v1.1. The analysis included only V-J combinations with a frequency above 0.0001, which together covered more than 99% of the repertoires. The TCS score was defined as F50 (clonal expansion) divided by E x V (chaos), with BLOSUM62-based TCRdist calculated between CDR3 peptides within each V-J. Welch's t-statistics and random forest reduced around 520 V-J features to about 12, which were used in a naive Bayes classifier (R e1071). Using fastp at Q25 and MiXCR, TCRdb reprocessed the public reads and kept productive beta chains. One record per CDR3 amino acid sequence lists the most common genes and DNA. These V and J calls originate from TCRdb's pipeline instead of the authors' own analysis. Present in this sample are a few hundred thousand distinct CDR3 sequences, more than 14% of which were seen just once. Of the sample, 20% falls within the top ten clones.

Sequencing input: blood. Recombination linked TRBV18 to TRBJ1-2, with the D gene too uncertain to name. The TCR comes from a woman in her 30s with Graves' ophthalmopathy. CDR3 region: CASSRGNNYGYTF. The DNA is as follows: TGTGCCAGCTCTCGAGGGAACAACTATGGCTACACCTTC.